Each of the 14 T cell receptor beta chains below was sequenced from the same sample in a study of control samples from healthy donors and cancer patients. TCRdb's table, derived via immunoSEQ multiplex PCR, lists solely in-frame clones and lacks some. This sample carries about 130,000 clones, around nine tenths of them seen once, and the ten largest clones take 3% to 3.5%. The sample taken for sequencing was blood. The receptors derive from a man between 45 and 60 years old in good health.

Comment on this clone: A junction boundary mismatches the germline segment, possibly from a read error. The genes are TRBV2 and TRBJ2-7; the match to TRBD1 covers 9 bases. This CDR3 contains 13 residues. CDR1 is SNHLY, CDR2 FYNNEI, per germline. The CDR3 sequence is CASRGQGSFEQYF. CDR3 in DNA: TGTGCCAGCAGGGGACAGGGCTCCTTCGAGCAGTACTTC.

The rearrangement joins TRBV9 to TRBJ1-3; D might be TRBD1 (5 bases). Germline V gene data show CDR1 as SGDLS and CDR2 as YYNGEE. The CDR3 consists of 15 residues. V was cut by 4 bases and J by 4 bases, with 15 bases left in between. CDR3 DNA: TGTGCCAGCAGCCCTGGGGCCCTGGGGGGAAACACCATATATTTT. This codes for CASSPGALGGNTIYF.

This sequence joins TRBV19 and TRBJ2-2; 16 bases are shared with TRBD2. Unmatched junction bases numbered 10, after V lost 6 bases and J lost 3 bases. The CDR3 contains 19 residues. Germline CDR1 reads LNHDA; CDR2 reads SQIVND (reference sequence). The CDR3 DNA reads TGTGCCAGTAGACCTGGGACTAGCGGGGGGGATAAATACACCGGGGAGCTGTTTTTT. It is translated as CASRPGTSGGDKYTGELFF.

This sequence joins TRBV5-1 and TRBJ2-7; D remains ambiguous. The CDR3 is 14 amino acids. Germline CDR1 is SGHRS and CDR2 is YFSETQ. Trimming pared 4 bases from V and 6 bases from J, leaving 17 bases between. CDR3 in amino acids: CASSQDNRFSEQYF. DNA of the CDR3: TGCGCCAGCAGCCAGGATAACAGATTTTCCGAGCAGTACTTC.

This chain links TRBV3-1 (or the pseudogene TRBV3-2) with TRBJ1-1, with 7 bases identical to TRBD1. J was trimmed by 2 bases and V by 5 bases; bases with no gene match: 5. CDR1 and CDR2 from the germline V gene are LGHDT and YNNKEL (reference sequence). CDR3 length equals 14 residues. CDR3 DNA: TGTGCCAGCAGCTTCGGACAGGTTAACACTGAAGCTTTCTTT. It yields the protein CASSFGQVNTEAFF.

V gene TRBV28 combines with J gene TRBJ2-6; D call uncertain. The CDR3 has 13 amino acids. Germline V gives CDR1 MDHEN, CDR2 SYDVKM. V was trimmed by 2 bases and J by 2 bases, leaving 1 base between them. In DNA, the CDR3 is TGTGCCAGCAGTTTAACTGGGGCCAACGTCCTGACTTTC. The encoded protein is CASSLTGANVLTF.

The J gene is TRBJ1-6, the V gene TRBV10-3; D uncertain. Trimming removed 4 bases from V and 7 bases from J, with 11 bases in between. The CDR3 totals 14 residues. The germline CDR1 and CDR2 sequences are ENHRY and SYGVKD. The DNA for the CDR3 is TGTGCCATCAGTGCCGACGGATCGAATTCACCCCTCCACTTT. Protein sequence: CAISADGSNSPLHF.

The rearrangement joins TRBV7-3 to TRBJ1-2, with TRBD1 as a possible D gene (5 bases). This CDR3 comprises 14 residues. V was pared by 2 bases and J by 2 bases, with 9 bases between. Germline CDR1 SGHTA, CDR2 FQGTGA. In nucleotides, the CDR3 is TGTGCCAGCAGCTTATACGGGGGGAACTATGGCTACACCTTC. This gives the protein CASSLYGGNYGYTF.

This chain joins TRBV2 and TRBJ1-5; D is uncertain. Germline values: CDR1 SNHLY, CDR2 FYNNEI. V was shortened by 4 bases and J by 5 bases, with 12 bases between the two germline ends. The CDR3 sequence is 14 residues long. This CDR3 is CASSVRQYDQPQHF. The CDR3 DNA follows: TGTGCCAGCAGTGTGCGGCAGTATGATCAGCCCCAGCATTTT.

V is TRBV7-9 and J is TRBJ2-5; TRBD2 aligns across 8 bases. The CDR3 covers 14 residues. Germline-derived CDR1 and CDR2 are SEHNR and FQNEAQ (reference sequence). V gave up 5 bases and J gave up 2 bases; unmatched junction bases: 4. The chain's CDR3 is CASSAGTRQETQYF. Written as DNA, the CDR3 is TGTGCCAGCAGCGCAGGGACTAGACAAGAGACCCAGTACTTC.

The CDR3 coding sequence is TGCGCCAGCAGCCAACAGGGGGCTGGCACTGAAGCTTTCTTT. Protein sequence: CASSQQGAGTEAFF. The rearrangement joins TRBV5-1 to TRBJ1-1; 9 bases align to TRBD1. This CDR3 region has 14 residues. The germline gives CDR1 SGHRS, CDR2 YFSETQ. V was clipped by 4 bases and J by 4 bases; unmatched bases: 5.

V gene TRBV5-1 combines with J gene TRBJ2-1; weak D call: TRBD2 (5 bases). V shed 4 bases and J shed 9 bases, with 20 bases lying between them. Germline CDR1 SGHRS, CDR2 YFSETQ. The CDR3 contains 15 residues. CDR3: CASSLSGVSKGEQFF. The CDR3 DNA is TGCGCCAGCAGCCTGAGCGGAGTGAGTAAGGGTGAGCAGTTCTTC.

This clone was detected only once. The genes are TRBV9 and TRBJ2-1; 9 nucleotides agree with TRBD2. CDR3 length: 20 amino acids. The V gene's germline CDR1 is SGDLS and CDR2 YYNGEE. The trim removed 0 bases at V and 0 bases at J, leaving 13 bases unmatched. The CDR3 sequence is CASSVASGGPGLSSYNEQFF. DNA for the CDR3: TGTGCCAGCAGCGTAGCAAGCGGGGGGCCTGGACTTAGCTCCTACAATGAGCAGTTCTTC.

The chain employs TRBV13 and TRBJ2-3, with 7 bases aligning to TRBD1. Germline V gene data show CDR1 as PRHDT and CDR2 as FYEKMQ (reference sequence). V trimming: 5 bases; J trimming: 3 bases; junction bases outside the gene matches: 14. The CDR3 consists of 17 residues. In nucleotides, the CDR3 is TGTGCCAGCAGCCCAGAAAGGACAGGAAAGGTAACAGATACGCAGTATTTT. This encodes CASSPERTGKVTDTQYF.